This T cell receptor beta chain was sequenced during a study of PD-L1 blockade in urothelial cancer. Across the study: Earlier, patients had received 0 to 3 chemotherapy regimens.

Germline V CDR1 and CDR2: MGHDK, SYGVNS. V lost 2 bases to trimming and J lost 4 bases, with 12 bases between them. The CDR3 loop spans 15 amino acids. Synthetic TCR analog templates were spiked into all PCRs individually. TCRdb's copy holds only in-frame clones and misses some; the assay was immunoSEQ multiplex PCR. The sample has about 56,000 clones, around 83% seen once. Urothelial carcinoma, locally advanced or metastatic, affected the patients. The chain is built from TRBV25-1 and TRBJ2-1; D gene uncertain. The sequencing here drew on PBMCs, taken around atezolizumab (anti-PD-L1) treatment. The TCR originated in a man aged 45-65 years with urothelial cancer. The DNA of the CDR3 is TGTGCCAGCAGTGAACCTAGTACCCCGTACAATGAGCAGTTCTTC. Its translation: CASSEPSTPYNEQFF. The entire variable domain, with the rest obtained from reference TRBV25-1 and TRBJ2-1, is as follows: EADIYQTPRYLVIGTGKKITLECSQTMGHDKMYWYQQDPGMELHLIHYSYGVNSTEKGDLSSESTVSRIRTEHFPLTLESARPSHTSQYLCASSEPSTPYNEQFFGPGTRLTVL.